This T cell receptor beta chain was obtained from a study of vaccination and CD4 T cells after COVID-19. About the research overall: Convalescent patients had positive nasal swab PCR results for SARS-CoV-2. Disease was mild in roughly 10 and severe in one. Convalescents were six males and four females, two of them Hispanic.

TCRdb independently ran MiXCR on the PCR reads; one entry per CDR3 protein. The sample includes 15,000 to 16,000 distinct CDR3 sequences, 66% of them seen just once. Broader study findings: Post-vaccination reactive clonotypes (median around 40) did not differ significantly from post-infection (21).

CDR1 and CDR2 from the germline V gene are MNHEY and SMNVEV (reference sequence). The CDR3 has 14 residues. V dropped 3 bases and J dropped 4 bases, with 9 bases sitting between them. Notes on this clonotype: Its antigen is still unknown.

The input for sequencing was CD4+ T cells from blood, taken after SARS-CoV-2 vaccination. The origin of this receptor is a human donor who had recovered from COVID-19. The chain recombines TRBV27 with TRBJ2-2; the D is unclear. The CDR3 here is CASSFSRSTGELFF. CDR3 DNA sequence: TGTGCCAGCAGTTTTTCCCGGTCCACCGGGGAGCTGTTTTTT.